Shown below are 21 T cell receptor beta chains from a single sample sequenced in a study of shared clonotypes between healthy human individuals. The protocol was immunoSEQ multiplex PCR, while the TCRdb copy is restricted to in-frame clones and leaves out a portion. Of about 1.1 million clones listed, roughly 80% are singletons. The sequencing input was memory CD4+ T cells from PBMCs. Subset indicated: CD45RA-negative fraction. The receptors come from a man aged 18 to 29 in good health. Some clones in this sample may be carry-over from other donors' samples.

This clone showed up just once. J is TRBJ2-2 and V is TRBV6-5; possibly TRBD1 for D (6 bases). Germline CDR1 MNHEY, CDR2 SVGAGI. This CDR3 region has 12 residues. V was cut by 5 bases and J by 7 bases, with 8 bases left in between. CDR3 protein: CASSTGYGELFF. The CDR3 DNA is TGTGCCAGCAGTACAGGGTACGGGGAGCTGTTTTTT.

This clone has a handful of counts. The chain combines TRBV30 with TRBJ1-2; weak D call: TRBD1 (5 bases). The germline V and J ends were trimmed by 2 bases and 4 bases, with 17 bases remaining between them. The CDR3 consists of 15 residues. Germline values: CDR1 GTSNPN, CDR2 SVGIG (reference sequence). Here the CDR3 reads CAWSYPGPRVYGYTF. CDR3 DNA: TGTGCCTGGAGTTATCCGGGACCGAGGGTCTATGGCTACACCTTC.

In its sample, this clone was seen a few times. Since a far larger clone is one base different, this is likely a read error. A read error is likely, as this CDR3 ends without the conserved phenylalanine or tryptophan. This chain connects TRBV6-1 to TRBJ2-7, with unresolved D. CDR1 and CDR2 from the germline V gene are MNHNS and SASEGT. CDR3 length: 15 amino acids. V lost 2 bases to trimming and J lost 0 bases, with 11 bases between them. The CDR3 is CASSERATSSYEQYL. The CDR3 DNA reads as TGTGCCAGCAGTGAAAGAGCGACAAGCTCCTACGAGCAGTACTTA.

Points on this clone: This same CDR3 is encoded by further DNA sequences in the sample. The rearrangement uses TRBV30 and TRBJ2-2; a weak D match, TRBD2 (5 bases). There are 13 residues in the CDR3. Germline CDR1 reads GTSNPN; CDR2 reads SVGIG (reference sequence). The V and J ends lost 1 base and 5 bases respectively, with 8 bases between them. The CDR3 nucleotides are TGTGCCTGGAGTGCGGGAAGTACCGGGGAGCTGTTTTTT. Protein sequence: CAWSAGSTGELFF.

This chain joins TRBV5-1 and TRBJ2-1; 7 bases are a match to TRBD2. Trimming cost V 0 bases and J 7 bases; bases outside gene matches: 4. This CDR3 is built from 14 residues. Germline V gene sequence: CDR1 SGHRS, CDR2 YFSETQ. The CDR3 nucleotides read TGCGCCAGCAGCTTGGAGGCGGGAGCGAATGAGCAGTTCTTC. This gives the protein CASSLEAGANEQFF.

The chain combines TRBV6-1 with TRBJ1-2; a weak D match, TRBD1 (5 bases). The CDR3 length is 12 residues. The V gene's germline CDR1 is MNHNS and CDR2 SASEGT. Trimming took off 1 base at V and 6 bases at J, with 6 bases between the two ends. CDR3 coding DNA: TGTGCCAGCAGTGAAGGGGGCCATGGCTACACCTTC. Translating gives CASSEGGHGYTF.

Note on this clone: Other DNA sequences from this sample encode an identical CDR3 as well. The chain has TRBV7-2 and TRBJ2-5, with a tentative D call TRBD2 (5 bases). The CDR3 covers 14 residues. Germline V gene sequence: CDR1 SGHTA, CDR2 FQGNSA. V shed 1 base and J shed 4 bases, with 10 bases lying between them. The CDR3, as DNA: TGTGCCAGCAGCTTAGGGACGAGCGGAGAGACCCAGTACTTC. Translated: CASSLGTSGETQYF.

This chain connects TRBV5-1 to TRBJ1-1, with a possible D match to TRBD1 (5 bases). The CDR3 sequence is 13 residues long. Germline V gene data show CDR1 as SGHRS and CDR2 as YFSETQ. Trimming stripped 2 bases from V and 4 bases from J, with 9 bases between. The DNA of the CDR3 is TGCGCCAGCAGCTTCAGGGAGGTCACTGAAGCTTTCTTT. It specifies CASSFREVTEAFF.

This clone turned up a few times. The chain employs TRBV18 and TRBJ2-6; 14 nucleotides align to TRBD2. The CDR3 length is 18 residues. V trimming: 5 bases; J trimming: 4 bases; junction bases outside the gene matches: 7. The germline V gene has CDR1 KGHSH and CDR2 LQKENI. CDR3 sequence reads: CASSSTSGRASGANVLTF. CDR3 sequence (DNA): TGTGCCAGCTCATCGACTAGCGGGAGGGCTTCGGGGGCCAACGTCCTGACTTTC.

The CDR3 region is CASSTEETQYF. The CDR3 nucleotides are TGTGCCAGCAGTACTGAAGAGACCCAGTACTTC. The rearrangement uses TRBV6-1 and TRBJ2-5; D is ambiguous. V was pared by 5 bases and J by 3 bases, with 4 bases between. The germline V gene has CDR1 MNHNS and CDR2 SASEGT. The CDR3 is 11 amino acids.

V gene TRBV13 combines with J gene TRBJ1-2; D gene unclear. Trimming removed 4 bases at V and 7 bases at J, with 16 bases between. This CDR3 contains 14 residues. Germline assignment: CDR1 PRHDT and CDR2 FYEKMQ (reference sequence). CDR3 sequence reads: CASSSLGPLGGYTF. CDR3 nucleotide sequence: TGTGCCAGCAGCTCCCTCGGCCCGCTGGGTGGCTACACCTTC.

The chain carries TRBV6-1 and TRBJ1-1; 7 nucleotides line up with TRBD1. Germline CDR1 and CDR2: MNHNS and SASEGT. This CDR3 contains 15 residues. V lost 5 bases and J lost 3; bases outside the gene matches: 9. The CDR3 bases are TGTGCCAGCAGTCGGGACAGCGGTTTCTACACTGAAGCTTTCTTT. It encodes CASSRDSGFYTEAFF.

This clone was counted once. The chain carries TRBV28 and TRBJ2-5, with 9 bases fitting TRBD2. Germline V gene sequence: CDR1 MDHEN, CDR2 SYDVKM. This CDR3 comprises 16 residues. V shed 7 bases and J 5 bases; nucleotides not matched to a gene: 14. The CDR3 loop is CASTWASGVVGETQYF. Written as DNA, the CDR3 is TGTGCCAGCACATGGGCTAGCGGGGTTGTTGGGGAGACCCAGTACTTC.

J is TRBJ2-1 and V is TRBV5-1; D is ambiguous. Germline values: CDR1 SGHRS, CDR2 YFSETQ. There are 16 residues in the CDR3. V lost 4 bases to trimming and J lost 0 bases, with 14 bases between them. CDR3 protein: CASSTLTQSSYNEQFF. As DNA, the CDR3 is TGCGCCAGCAGCACCCTAACGCAGAGCTCCTACAATGAGCAGTTCTTC.

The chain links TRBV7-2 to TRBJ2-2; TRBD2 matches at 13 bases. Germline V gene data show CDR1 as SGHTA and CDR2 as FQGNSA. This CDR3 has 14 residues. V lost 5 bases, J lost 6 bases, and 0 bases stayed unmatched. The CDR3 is CASSGTSGAGELFF. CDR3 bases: TGTGCCAGCAGCGGGACTAGCGGGGCCGGGGAGCTGTTTTTT. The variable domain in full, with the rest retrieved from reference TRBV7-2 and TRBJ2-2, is GAGVSQSPSNKVTEKGKDVELRCDPISGHTALYWYRQSLGQGLEFLIYFQGNSAPDKSGLPSDRFSAERTGGSVSTLTIQRTQQEDSAVYLCASSGTSGAGELFFGEGSRLTVL.

The DNA for the CDR3 is TGTGCCAGCAGCCAAGGTCAGTTTCGAACCCGCACAGATACGCAGTATTTT. Protein sequence: CASSQGQFRTRTDTQYF. J is TRBJ2-3 and V is TRBV4-2; D remains ambiguous. In germline, CDR1 is LGHNA, CDR2 YNFKEQ. There are 17 residues in the CDR3. The V end lost 1 base, the J end lost 1 base, and 15 bases lay between the germline ends.

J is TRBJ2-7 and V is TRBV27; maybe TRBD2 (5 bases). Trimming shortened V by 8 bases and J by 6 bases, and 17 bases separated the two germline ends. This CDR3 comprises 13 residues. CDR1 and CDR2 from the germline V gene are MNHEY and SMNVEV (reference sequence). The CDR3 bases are TGTGCCAGCCGGGGAAGGGCTCTACGCGAGCAGTACTTC. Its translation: CASRGRALREQYF.

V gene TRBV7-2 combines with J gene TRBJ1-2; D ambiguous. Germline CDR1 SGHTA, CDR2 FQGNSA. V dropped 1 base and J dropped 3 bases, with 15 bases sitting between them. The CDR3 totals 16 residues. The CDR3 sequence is CASSLDRAGEYYGYTF. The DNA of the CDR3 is TGTGCCAGCAGCTTAGACCGGGCCGGAGAGTACTATGGCTACACCTTC.

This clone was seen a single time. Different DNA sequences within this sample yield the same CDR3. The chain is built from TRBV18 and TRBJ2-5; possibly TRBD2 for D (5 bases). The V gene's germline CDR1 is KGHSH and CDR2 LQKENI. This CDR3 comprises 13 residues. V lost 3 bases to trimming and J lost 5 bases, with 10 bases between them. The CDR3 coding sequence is TGTGCCAGCTCACCGCCGGGGTCGGAGACCCAGTACTTC. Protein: CASSPPGSETQYF. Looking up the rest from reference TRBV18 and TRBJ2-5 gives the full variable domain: NAGVMQNPRHLVRRRGQEARLRCSPMKGHSHVYWYRQLPEEGLKFMVYLQKENIIDESGMPKERFSAEFPKEGPSILRIQQVVRGDSAAYFCASSPPGSETQYFGPGTRLLVL.

CDR3: CASSPRRRGVDEKLFF. CDR3 coding DNA: TGTGCCAGCAGCCCGCGGCGGAGGGGCGTTGATGAAAAACTGTTTTTT. The chain has TRBV7-9 and TRBJ1-4, with D possibly TRBD1 on 5 matching bases. The CDR3 runs 16 residues. V was cut by 5 bases and J by 6 bases, with 19 bases left in between. Germline CDR1 SEHNR, CDR2 FQNEAQ (reference sequence).

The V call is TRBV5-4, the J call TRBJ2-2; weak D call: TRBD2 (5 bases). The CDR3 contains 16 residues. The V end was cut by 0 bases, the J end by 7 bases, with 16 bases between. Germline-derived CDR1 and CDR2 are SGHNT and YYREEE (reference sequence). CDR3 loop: CASSLEALARGGELFF. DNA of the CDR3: TGTGCCAGCAGCTTGGAGGCCCTAGCTCGGGGCGGGGAGCTGTTTTTT. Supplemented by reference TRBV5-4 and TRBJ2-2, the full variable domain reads ETGVTQSPTHLIKTRGQQVTLRCSSQSGHNTVSWYQQALGQGPQFIFQYYREEENGRGNFPPRFSGLQFPNYSSELNVNALELDDSALYLCASSLEALARGGELFFGEGSRLTVL.